These 26 T cell receptor beta chains were sequenced from one sample in a study of CD8 T cells in Susac syndrome. When the RNA was reverse transcribed, random hexamers were used with an input of roughly 0.45 to 1 ug. MiXCR, applied by TCRdb to the immunoSEQ multiplex PCR reads, yields one record per CDR3 protein. The table lists some 180,000 distinct CDR3 sequences, over 85% of them singletons, with 0.085% to 0.13% in the top ten. Sequenced sample: CD4+ T cells from PBMCs. These receptors were taken from a human donor in good health.

The J gene is TRBJ2-5, the V gene TRBV28; perhaps TRBD1 as D (6 bases). The CDR3 runs 15 residues. Germline V gene sequence: CDR1 MDHEN, CDR2 SYDVKM. With 5 bases removed from V and 6 bases from J, the gap between germline ends came to 19 bases. CDR3 amino acids: CASSPSANRVQTQYF. The CDR3 coding sequence is TGTGCCAGCAGTCCTTCTGCTAACAGGGTCCAGACCCAGTACTTC.

V usage is TRBV2 and J usage is TRBJ2-7; the D is unclear. Between the trimmed V and J ends, which lost 8 bases and 12 bases, there was a span of 8 bases. This CDR3 comprises 8 residues. The germline V gene encodes CDR1 SNHLY and CDR2 FYNNEI. CDR3 protein: CASRYWYF. The DNA for the CDR3 is TGTGCCAGCCGATATTGGTACTTC.

This clonotype has more than one count but fewer than ten. The chain has TRBV11-1 and TRBJ2-2; no reliable D call. Germline CDR1 reads SGHAT; CDR2 reads FQDESV (reference sequence). This CDR3 is built from 14 residues. V gave up 1 base and J gave up 8 bases, with 11 bases separating them. The CDR3 is CASSLGRTAGELFF. In nucleotides, the CDR3 is TGTGCCAGCAGCTTAGGCAGAACGGCGGGGGAGCTGTTTTTT.

V is TRBV20-1 and J is TRBJ1-2, with a weak D call TRBD1 (5 bases). Germline values: CDR1 DFQATT, CDR2 SNEGSKA (reference sequence). Trimming stripped 3 bases from V and 6 bases from J, with 14 bases between. The CDR3 has 13 amino acids. The CDR3 sequence is CSASVREGNGYTF. CDR3 coding DNA: TGCAGTGCTAGCGTCAGGGAAGGGAATGGCTACACCTTC.

This chain joins TRBV12-3 or TRBV12-4 and TRBJ2-7; 11 nucleotides match TRBD1. The CDR3 spans 15 residues. J gave up 1 base and V 6 bases, and 5 bases lay outside the gene matches. CDR3 region: CASRPGQGVSYEQYF. CDR3 nucleotides: TGTGCCAGCAGACCGGGACAGGGGGTTTCCTACGAGCAGTACTTC.

The rearrangement uses TRBV20-1 and TRBJ1-1, with unresolved D. CDR3 length equals 10 residues. Looked up from germline, CDR1 is DFQATT and CDR2 is SNEGSKA (reference sequence). V dropped 6 bases and J dropped 8 bases, with 10 bases sitting between them. DNA for the CDR3: TGCAGTGCCCGGACGTACGAAGCTTTCTTT. Its protein product is CSARTYEAFF.

V is TRBV20-1 and J is TRBJ2-7; no firm D call. The CDR3 is 14 amino acids. V lost 6 bases and J 3 bases, leaving 18 bases between the germline ends. Germline V CDR1 and CDR2: DFQATT, SNEGSKA (reference sequence). CDR3 bases: TGCAGTGCCATACACCGCGCGAGAAACTACGAGCAGTACTTC. Amino acids: CSAIHRARNYEQYF.

V usage is TRBV6-2 or TRBV6-3 and J usage is TRBJ2-7, with 7 bases that match TRBD2. The CDR3 loop spans 13 amino acids. Losses at the gene ends were 2 bases for V and 7 bases for J; bases not matched to a gene: 5. Per the germline V gene, CDR1 is MNHEY and CDR2 is SVGEGT. The chain's CDR3 is CASSYAGRKEQYF. CDR3 in DNA: TGTGCCAGCAGTTACGCCGGGAGGAAAGAGCAGTACTTC.

The V gene is TRBV9, the J gene TRBJ1-1, with D possibly matching TRBD1 (5 bases). CDR1 is SGDLS and CDR2 is YYNGEE in the germline V gene. The CDR3 spans 13 residues. Deletions cut 2 bases from V and 1 base from J, with 6 bases between. CDR3 protein: CASSVTENTEAFF. The CDR3 coding sequence is TGTGCCAGCAGCGTGACAGAGAACACTGAAGCTTTCTTT.

The V and J genes are TRBV7-2 and TRBJ2-7; D remains ambiguous. This CDR3 is 15 amino acids long. Per germline, CDR1 SGHTA and CDR2 FQGNSA. Trimming shortened V by 3 bases and J by 3 bases, and 15 bases separated the two germline ends. This CDR3 is CASSLNRAINYEQYF. The CDR3 DNA follows: TGTGCCAGCAGCTTGAATAGAGCGATAAACTACGAGCAGTACTTC.

The V gene is TRBV29-1, the J gene TRBJ2-7, with a weak D call TRBD2 (6 bases). V lost 6 bases and J 2 bases, leaving 17 bases between the germline ends. The CDR3 sequence is 14 residues long. Germline loops: CDR1 SQVTM, CDR2 ANQGSEA. DNA for the CDR3: TGCAGCGTCGCTACGGGACTGAACACCTACGAGCAGTACTTC. Translating gives CSVATGLNTYEQYF.

As DNA, the CDR3 is TGCAGCGTTGAAGAACTAGCCACCGGGGAGCTGTTTTTT. Protein: CSVEELATGELFF. The rearrangement joins TRBV29-1 to TRBJ2-2, with D possibly being TRBD2 (6 bases). The CDR3 covers 13 residues. Germline V gene lookup returns CDR1 SQVTM and CDR2 ANQGSEA. V was trimmed by 0 bases and J by 4 bases, leaving 6 bases between them.

This sequence joins TRBV7-9 and TRBJ1-1; the D is unclear. Germline CDR1 and CDR2: SEHNR and FQNEAQ (reference sequence). Trimming took off 5 bases at V and 10 bases at J, with 11 bases between the two ends. CDR3 length equals 11 residues. The chain's CDR3 is CASSDGRGAFF. The CDR3 bases are TGTGCCAGCAGCGACGGGCGAGGAGCTTTCTTT.

The rearrangement uses TRBV25-1 and TRBJ2-3; D not resolved. The CDR3 sequence is 13 residues long. With 6 bases removed from V and 2 bases from J, the gap between germline ends came to 9 bases. Germline V gene data show CDR1 as MGHDK and CDR2 as SYGVNS. The CDR3 loop reads CASSIAPTDTQYF. The CDR3 DNA follows: TGTGCCAGCAGCATAGCCCCCACAGATACGCAGTATTTT. The full variable domain, in which reference TRBV25-1 and TRBJ2-3 provide the parts outside the CDR3, is EADIYQTPRYLVIGTGKKITLECSQTMGHDKMYWYQQDPGMELHLIHYSYGVNSTEKGDLSSESTVSRIRTEHFPLTLESARPSHTSQYLCASSIAPTDTQYFGPGTRLTVL.

The chain uses TRBV3-1 and TRBJ2-1; 10 bases map to TRBD2. Germline assignment: CDR1 LGHDT and CDR2 YNNKEL (reference sequence). The CDR3 runs 16 residues. With 1 base clipped from V and 8 bases from J, the junction kept 8 bases outside the gene matches. CDR3 in amino acids: CASSQGGLAGVYEQFF. The CDR3 coding sequence is TGTGCCAGCAGCCAAGGAGGTCTAGCGGGAGTCTATGAGCAGTTCTTC.

This chain joins TRBV6-2 or TRBV6-3 and TRBJ2-7; TRBD1 matches 9 bases. CDR1 is MNHEY and CDR2 is SVGEGT in the germline V gene. The ends lost 7 bases at V and 5 bases at J; junction bases unmatched: 6. This CDR3 is 13 amino acids long. The CDR3 spells CASIGQGHNEQYF. CDR3 nucleotides: TGTGCCAGCATCGGACAGGGGCACAACGAGCAGTACTTC.

This sequence joins TRBV5-8 and TRBJ2-6; D gene uncertain. The V gene lost 4 bases and the J gene lost 0 bases, with 5 bases spanning the gap. This CDR3 is 14 amino acids long. CDR1 is SGHTS and CDR2 is YDEGEE in the germline V gene. The CDR3 DNA reads TGTGCCAGCAGCCAAAACTCTGGGGCCAACGTCCTGACTTTC. It translates to CASSQNSGANVLTF.

DNA of the CDR3: TGCAGTGCTAGAGATCGACTAGCGGGATACAATGAGCAGTTCTTC. As protein: CSARDRLAGYNEQFF. The chain joins TRBV20-1 to TRBJ2-1; 11 nucleotides match TRBD2. This CDR3 region has 15 residues. Looked up from germline, CDR1 is DFQATT and CDR2 is SNEGSKA (reference sequence). After removal of 0 bases from V and 4 bases from J, the junction contained 2 bases not matched to a gene.

The chain employs TRBV30 and TRBJ1-1; D is perhaps TRBD1 (6 bases). The germline V gene has CDR1 GTSNPN and CDR2 SVGIG (reference sequence). This CDR3 is 13 amino acids long. Trimming pared 3 bases from V and 5 bases from J, leaving 13 bases between. The CDR3 region is CAWRDSPGTEAFF. CDR3 coding DNA: TGTGCCTGGAGGGACAGCCCGGGGACTGAAGCTTTCTTT.

This chain links TRBV11-2 with TRBJ1-5; TRBD1 matches 8 bases. From germline, CDR1 is SGHAT and CDR2 FQNNGV. After removal of 4 bases from V and 4 bases from J, the junction contained 3 bases not matched to a gene. The CDR3 consists of 14 residues. The CDR3 region is CASSYRQGNQPQHF. CDR3 DNA sequence: TGTGCCAGCAGCTACCGACAGGGGAATCAGCCCCAGCATTTT.

The chain couples TRBV4-2 to TRBJ2-3; TRBD2 agrees at 8 bases. Germline trimming cut 4 bases from V and 2 bases from J; bases unmatched to any gene: 5. CDR1 is LGHNA, CDR2 YNFKEQ, per germline. This CDR3 contains 15 residues. The CDR3 DNA is TGTGCCAGCAGCCCGACTAGCGAATACACAGATACGCAGTATTTT. It translates to CASSPTSEYTDTQYF.

J is TRBJ2-4 and V is TRBV12-3 or TRBV12-4; 7 nucleotides align to TRBD1. The CDR3 spans 13 residues. The V segment lost 0 bases and the J segment 15 bases; nucleotides outside the gene matches: 8. CDR3 in amino acids: CASSLAEDRVRYF. CDR3 nucleotides: TGTGCCAGCAGTTTAGCCGAAGACAGGGTGAGGTACTTC.

V usage is TRBV30 and J usage is TRBJ1-1; D call uncertain. Germline V gene data show CDR1 as GTSNPN and CDR2 as SVGIG (reference sequence). V shed 0 bases and J shed 2 bases, with 7 bases lying between them. The CDR3 is 13 residues long. CDR3: CAWSVGSNTEAFF. CDR3 DNA: TGTGCCTGGAGTGTAGGCAGCAACACTGAAGCTTTCTTT. Drawing the rest from reference TRBV30 and TRBJ1-1, the complete variable domain is SQTIHQWPATLVQPVGSPLSLECTVEGTSNPNLYWYRQAAGRGLQLLFYSVGIGQISSEVPQNLSASRPQDRQFILSSKKLLLSDSGFYLCAWSVGSNTEAFFGQGTRLTVV.

There are a few counts of this clonotype. The CDR3 DNA sequence: TGCGCCAGCAGCTTGGGCCTAGCGGCCAACACCGGGGAGCTGTTTTTT. Translated, it gives CASSLGLAANTGELFF. The J gene is TRBJ2-2, the V gene TRBV5-1; 7 bases are shared with TRBD2. The CDR3 extends over 16 amino acids. V lost 0 bases to trimming and J lost 2 bases; unmatched junction nucleotides: 4. Germline-derived CDR1 and CDR2 are SGHRS and YFSETQ.

The rearrangement uses TRBV11-2 and TRBJ2-7; 10 bases match TRBD1. The germline CDR1 and CDR2 sequences are SGHAT and FQNNGV. The junction had 2 bases not matched to a gene; V was cut back by 3 bases and J by 3 bases. The CDR3 is 14 amino acids. The CDR3 reads CASSFWDRGYEQYF. CDR3 DNA: TGTGCCAGCAGCTTCTGGGACAGGGGCTACGAGCAGTACTTC. The entire variable domain, with the rest obtained from reference TRBV11-2 and TRBJ2-7, is as follows: EAGVAQSPRYKIIEKRQSVAFWCNPISGHATLYWYQQILGQGPKLLIQFQNNGVVDDSQLPKDRFSAERLKGVDSTLKIQPAKLEDSAVYLCASSFWDRGYEQYFGPGTRLTVT.

The chain combines TRBV9 with TRBJ2-1; 10 positions agree with TRBD2. V shed 0 bases and J 9 bases; nucleotides not matched to a gene: 6. Germline-derived CDR1 and CDR2 are SGDLS and YYNGEE. The CDR3 loop spans 15 amino acids. CDR3 coding DNA: TGTGCCAGCAGCGTAGTTGGAGCGGGAGGGATTGAGCAGTTCTTC. Amino acid sequence: CASSVVGAGGIEQFF.